Shown below are 23 T cell receptor beta chains from a single sample sequenced in a study of CD8 T cells in ankylosing spondylitis. General observations from the study: There was a TCR beta motif, made of eight highly homologous variants, that appeared characteristic of ankylosing spondylitis blood.

No antigen is known for these receptors. TCRdb analysed the 5' RACE reads with MiXCR anew, one entry per CDR3 protein. The table shows about 340,000 distinct CDR3 sequences, with 6.5% to 10% occurring only once. Specimen: blood, either unsorted or a sorted T cell fraction (not recorded which). The receptors were sampled from a male donor with ankylosing spondylitis.

This clonotype showed up just a few times. V and J are TRBV5-1 and TRBJ2-5; 15 bases agree with TRBD2. After removal of 4 bases from V and 5 bases from J, the junction contained 6 bases not matched to a gene. The length of the CDR3 is 16 residues. Germline CDR1 is SGHRS and CDR2 is YFSETQ. CDR3 coding DNA: TGCGCCAGCAGCATCGGACTAGCGGGAGGGCATGAGACCCAGTACTTC. Translating gives CASSIGLAGGHETQYF.

This rearrangement joins TRBV3-1 to TRBJ2-1; a possible D gene is TRBD1 (5 bases). The CDR3 totals 13 residues. The germline CDR1 and CDR2 sequences are LGHDT and YNNKEL (reference sequence). The V end lost 0 bases, the J end lost 15 bases, and 15 bases lay between the germline ends. In DNA form, the CDR3 reads TGTGCCAGCAGCCAAGATCGGGCAGGGCTTTTGTTCTTC. Translating it yields CASSQDRAGLLFF.

This clonotype has at least ten counts. The chain is built from TRBV23-1 and TRBJ2-1; 8 bases fit TRBD1. TRBV23-1 is assigned to the ORF class and has an uncertain function. The CDR3 runs to 16 residues. The V and J ends lost 8 bases and 6 bases, in that order; junction bases with no gene match: 15. CDR3 loop: CASQQGPGQGGNEQFF. CDR3 nucleotides: TGCGCCAGCCAGCAGGGGCCAGGACAGGGAGGCAATGAGCAGTTCTTC.

This sequence joins TRBV14 and TRBJ2-2, with TRBD2 matching over 8 bases. After removal of 6 bases from V and 4 bases from J, the junction contained 4 bases not matched to a gene. The CDR3 is made up of 14 amino acids. Germline lookup yields CDR1 SGHDN and CDR2 FVKESK. The CDR3 DNA sequence: TGTGCCAGCAGACCGAGCGGGAGCACCGGGGAGCTGTTTTTT. Protein: CASRPSGSTGELFF.

In this sample, this clonotype turned up a few times. The V gene is TRBV6-5, the J gene TRBJ2-7; the match to TRBD2 covers 8 bases. The CDR3 totals 16 residues. Unmatched junction bases numbered 8, after V lost 2 bases and J lost 2 bases. The germline CDR1 and CDR2 sequences are MNHEY and SVGAGI. The CDR3 nucleotides are TGTGCCAGCAGTTACAATTTAGCGGGAACGACCTACGAGCAGTACTTC. Translated, it gives CASSYNLAGTTYEQYF.

The rearrangement joins TRBV29-1 to TRBJ2-7; 10 nucleotides align to TRBD2. CDR3 size: 14 residues. The germline CDR1 and CDR2 sequences are SQVTM and ANQGSEA. With V trimmed by 3 bases and J by 7 bases, 9 bases remained unmatched. CDR3 protein: CSVDGLAGVWEQYF. In DNA, the CDR3 is TGCAGCGTTGACGGTCTAGCGGGAGTGTGGGAGCAGTACTTC.

The gene calls are TRBV25-1 and TRBJ1-1; D gene unclear. V was cut by 1 base and J by 6 bases, with 15 bases left in between. CDR3 size: 15 residues. Germline values: CDR1 MGHDK, CDR2 SYGVNS. The CDR3 here is CASSEFAGYEPEAFF. The CDR3 nucleotides are TGTGCCAGCAGTGAATTTGCGGGGTACGAGCCTGAAGCTTTCTTT.

A few counts support this clonotype. The CDR3 spells CASSLSGANSNQPQHF. The CDR3 coding sequence is TGTGCCAGCAGCTTATCGGGGGCTAATAGCAATCAGCCCCAGCATTTT. This chain joins TRBV7-8 and TRBJ1-5; D is perhaps TRBD1 (6 bases). The germline gives CDR1 SGHVS, CDR2 FQNEAQ. The CDR3 extends over 16 amino acids. V dropped 2 bases and J dropped 0 bases, with 11 bases sitting between them.

This clonotype was observed a handful of times. The chain employs TRBV29-1 and TRBJ2-1; D call uncertain. The CDR3 consists of 14 residues. Germline V lookup: CDR1 SQVTM, CDR2 ANQGSEA. V was shortened by 4 bases and J by 1 base, with 11 bases between the two germline ends. The CDR3 DNA sequence: TGCAGCGTTGCGACGGTGGGGTCCTACAATGAGCAGTTCTTC. The encoded protein is CSVATVGSYNEQFF.

The rearrangement uses TRBV4-2 and TRBJ2-7; D ambiguous. Germline CDR1 and CDR2: LGHNA and YNFKEQ. The V end was cut by 1 base, the J end by 2 bases, with 12 bases between. There are 15 residues in the CDR3. The CDR3 DNA sequence: TGTGCCAGCAGCCAAGTAGTTGACGCCGCCTACGAGCAGTACTTC. Its protein is CASSQVVDAAYEQYF.

V and J are TRBV5-6 and TRBJ2-1, with D possibly TRBD2 on 5 matching bases. Germline loops: CDR1 SGHDT, CDR2 YYEEEE. The CDR3 runs to 14 residues. The V end lost 0 bases, the J end lost 10 bases, and 14 bases lay between the germline ends. CDR3 bases: TGTGCCAGCAGCTTGGCCCCGCTAGCCTGGGAGCAGTTCTTC. Amino acid sequence: CASSLAPLAWEQFF.

This clonotype was seen repeatedly, ten times or more. The chain's CDR3 is CASSPTGTMENTEAFF. The DNA of the CDR3 is TGCGCCAGCAGCCCAACCGGGACAATGGAGAACACTGAAGCTTTCTTT. The chain is built from TRBV5-1 and TRBJ1-1, with D possibly TRBD1 on 6 matching bases. Trimming left V 4 bases short and J 1 base short, with 17 bases between. The CDR3 runs to 16 residues. Germline-derived CDR1 and CDR2 are SGHRS and YFSETQ. Complete variable domain (other parts from reference TRBV5-1 and TRBJ1-1): KAGVTQTPRYLIKTRGQQVTLSCSPISGHRSVSWYQQTPGQGLQFLFEYFSETQRNKGNFPGRFSGRQFSNSRSEMNVSTLELGDSALYLCASSPTGTMENTEAFFGQGTRLTVV.

This clonotype was detected ten times or more. V is TRBV5-1 and J is TRBJ2-1; 9 bases line up with TRBD1. Germline CDR1 SGHRS, CDR2 YFSETQ. CDR3 length equals 16 residues. Trimming took 4 bases from V and 4 from J; bases not matched to a gene: 9. In DNA, the CDR3 is TGCGCCAGCAGCCAAGACGACAGGGGGTCATACAATGAGCAGTTCTTC. It yields the protein CASSQDDRGSYNEQFF.

This clonotype has a handful of counts. CDR3 in DNA: TGTGCCAGCAGTTACTACGGGACAGGGCTCTATGGCTACACCTTC. Its translation is CASSYYGTGLYGYTF. The chain recombines TRBV6-5 with TRBJ1-2, with 9 bases matching TRBD1. CDR1 is MNHEY and CDR2 is SVGAGI in the germline V gene. The CDR3 is 15 residues long. Germline trimming cut 1 base from V and 4 bases from J; bases unmatched to any gene: 4.

The V gene is TRBV10-3, the J gene TRBJ2-7; D may correspond to TRBD1 or TRBD2 (6 bases each). V lost 2 bases and J lost 2, with 7 bases in between. CDR3 length equals 13 residues. Germline loops: CDR1 ENHRY, CDR2 SYGVKD. CDR3 sequence: CAISEGGPYEQYF. As DNA, the CDR3 is TGTGCCATCAGTGAGGGGGGGCCCTACGAGCAGTACTTC.

This clonotype was observed at least ten times. The chain couples TRBV5-1 to TRBJ2-2; a weak D match, TRBD2 (5 bases). From germline, CDR1 is SGHRS and CDR2 YFSETQ. Trimming left V 4 bases short and J 4 bases short, with 11 bases between. CDR3 length: 14 amino acids. CDR3: CASSIGVSTGELFF. The CDR3 nucleotides are TGCGCCAGCAGCATCGGGGTTTCCACCGGGGAGCTGTTTTTT.

This clonotype was counted only a few times. V is TRBV12-3 or TRBV12-4 and J is TRBJ1-6; D unresolved. Trimming left V 5 bases short and J 7 bases short, with 12 bases between. The CDR3 extends over 14 amino acids. The CDR3 spells CASSPGGMNSPLHF. CDR3 coding DNA: TGTGCCAGCAGTCCCGGAGGGATGAATTCACCCCTCCACTTT.

This clonotype was detected ten times or more. The chain uses TRBV29-1 and TRBJ2-2; 8 nucleotides align to TRBD1. The germline V gene encodes CDR1 SQVTM and CDR2 ANQGSEA. Trimming removed 6 bases from V and 0 bases from J; junction bases left unmatched: 3. The CDR3 spans 14 residues. DNA of the CDR3: TGCAGCGTCGAACAGGGGGCGAACACCGGGGAGCTGTTTTTT. It is translated as CSVEQGANTGELFF.

The J gene is TRBJ2-1, the V gene TRBV5-6, with 10 bases aligning to TRBD1. From germline, CDR1 is SGHDT and CDR2 YYEEEE. Germline trimming cut 4 bases from V and 6 bases from J; bases unmatched to any gene: 13. This CDR3 region has 17 residues. CDR3 region: CASSDHGVGTGVNEQFF. As DNA, the CDR3 is TGTGCCAGCAGCGACCACGGGGTCGGGACAGGGGTCAATGAGCAGTTCTTC.

The J gene is TRBJ1-1, the V gene TRBV6-1; 8 bases are shared with TRBD1. V gave up 6 bases and J gave up 4 bases; unmatched junction bases: 10. CDR1 and CDR2 (germline): MNHNS, SASEGT. The CDR3 consists of 15 residues. As DNA, the CDR3 is TGTGCCAGCAGCCCTATTTCCAGGGGGCCCACTGAAGCTTTCTTT. It is translated as CASSPISRGPTEAFF.

The chain couples TRBV12-3 or TRBV12-4 to TRBJ1-4, with D hard to call. CDR3 length: 13 residues. V lost 4 bases and J lost 7, with 10 bases in between. For the CDR3, the DNA is TGTGCCAGCAGTTCCGAGACCGGTGAAAAACTGTTTTTT. Translated, it gives CASSSETGEKLFF.

The chain uses TRBV27 and TRBJ2-7; D may be TRBD2 (6 bases). The CDR3 contains 14 residues. Per the germline V gene, CDR1 is MNHEY and CDR2 is SMNVEV (reference sequence). Trimming took off 7 bases at V and 7 bases at J, with 20 bases between the two ends. The CDR3 here is CASNPLGGIGEQYF. DNA for the CDR3: TGTGCCAGCAACCCTCTGGGCGGGATAGGTGAGCAGTACTTC.

This chain joins TRBV28 and TRBJ2-7; no reliable D call. Trimming took 2 bases from V and 3 from J, leaving 5 bases between them. The CDR3 consists of 12 residues. Germline CDR1 and CDR2: MDHEN and SYDVKM. The CDR3, as DNA: TGTGCCAGCAGTTTAACAGTCTACGAGCAGTACTTC. Its translation is CASSLTVYEQYF.